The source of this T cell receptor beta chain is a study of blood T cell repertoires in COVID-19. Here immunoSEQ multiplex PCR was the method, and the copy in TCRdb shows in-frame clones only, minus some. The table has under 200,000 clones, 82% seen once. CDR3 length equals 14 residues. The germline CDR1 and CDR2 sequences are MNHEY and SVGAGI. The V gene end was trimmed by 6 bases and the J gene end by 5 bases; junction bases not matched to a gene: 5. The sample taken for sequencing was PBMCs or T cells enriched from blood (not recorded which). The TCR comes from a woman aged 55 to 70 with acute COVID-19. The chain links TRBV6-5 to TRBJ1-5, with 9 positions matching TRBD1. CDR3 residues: CASSGQGFDQPQHF. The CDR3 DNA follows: TGTGCCAGCAGCGGACAGGGGTTCGATCAGCCCCAGCATTTT.